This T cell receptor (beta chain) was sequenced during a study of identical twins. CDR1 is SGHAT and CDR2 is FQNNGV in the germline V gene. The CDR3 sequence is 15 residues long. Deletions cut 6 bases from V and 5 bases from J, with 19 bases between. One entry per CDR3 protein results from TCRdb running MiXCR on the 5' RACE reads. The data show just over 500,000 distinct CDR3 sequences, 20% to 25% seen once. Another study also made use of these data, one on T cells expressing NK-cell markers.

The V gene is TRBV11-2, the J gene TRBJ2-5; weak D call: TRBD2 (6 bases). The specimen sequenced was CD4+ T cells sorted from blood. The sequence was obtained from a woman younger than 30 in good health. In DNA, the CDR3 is TGTGCCAGCAGGAACGGGAGTATTACCGTCGAGACCCAGTACTTC. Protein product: CASRNGSITVETQYF. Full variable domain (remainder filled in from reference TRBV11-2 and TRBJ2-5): EAGVAQSPRYKIIEKRQSVAFWCNPISGHATLYWYQQILGQGPKLLIQFQNNGVVDDSQLPKDRFSAERLKGVDSTLKIQPAKLEDSAVYLCASRNGSITVETQYFGPGTRLLVL.